This TCR beta chain was obtained from a study of blood T cell repertoires in COVID-19. Clones were read by immunoSEQ multiplex PCR, and TCRdb kept only the in-frame ones, dropping some. This sample carries over 120,000 clones, 81% of them seen once, and the ten largest clones take approximately 8.2%. This CDR3 is built from 18 residues. CDR1 and CDR2 (germline): LGHDT, YNNKEL (reference sequence). The ends lost 4 bases at V and 4 bases at J; junction bases unmatched: 10. Sequencing was carried out using peripheral blood. The clonotype comes from a human donor in a cohort sampled during active COVID-19. The V call is TRBV3-1 (or the pseudogene TRBV3-2), the J call TRBJ2-3; TRBD2 matches 14 bases. The CDR3 sequence is CASSPKTGTSGRADTQYF. The CDR3 DNA follows: TGTGCCAGCAGCCCAAAAACGGGGACTAGCGGGAGAGCAGATACGCAGTATTTT.